The source of this TCR beta chain is a study of OX40 agonist ivuxolimab in advanced cancers. Trimming removed 0 bases at V and 2 bases at J, with 11 bases between. The V gene's germline CDR1 is SGDLS and CDR2 YYNGEE. This CDR3 is built from 15 residues. Here immunoSEQ multiplex PCR was the method, and the copy in TCRdb shows in-frame clones only, minus some. Among around 53,000 clones listed, roughly 84% were seen once. The sequencing used CD4+ or CD8+ T cells sorted from blood, collected in a trial of the OX40 agonist ivuxolimab. This chain joins TRBV9 and TRBJ1-2; possible D gene TRBD1, 6 bases. The sequence derives from an adult with an advanced solid tumor such as melanoma, head and neck, liver or kidney cancer. The CDR3 is CASSVGGALNYGYTF. As DNA, the CDR3 is TGTGCCAGCAGCGTAGGGGGGGCCCTCAACTATGGCTACACCTTC. Full variable domain (outside the CDR3, taken from reference TRBV9 and TRBJ1-2): DSGVTQTPKHLITATGQRVTLRCSPRSGDLSVYWYQQSLDQGLQFLIQYYNGEERAKGNILERFSAQQFPDLHSELNLSSLELGDSALYFCASSVGGALNYGYTFGSGTRLTVV.